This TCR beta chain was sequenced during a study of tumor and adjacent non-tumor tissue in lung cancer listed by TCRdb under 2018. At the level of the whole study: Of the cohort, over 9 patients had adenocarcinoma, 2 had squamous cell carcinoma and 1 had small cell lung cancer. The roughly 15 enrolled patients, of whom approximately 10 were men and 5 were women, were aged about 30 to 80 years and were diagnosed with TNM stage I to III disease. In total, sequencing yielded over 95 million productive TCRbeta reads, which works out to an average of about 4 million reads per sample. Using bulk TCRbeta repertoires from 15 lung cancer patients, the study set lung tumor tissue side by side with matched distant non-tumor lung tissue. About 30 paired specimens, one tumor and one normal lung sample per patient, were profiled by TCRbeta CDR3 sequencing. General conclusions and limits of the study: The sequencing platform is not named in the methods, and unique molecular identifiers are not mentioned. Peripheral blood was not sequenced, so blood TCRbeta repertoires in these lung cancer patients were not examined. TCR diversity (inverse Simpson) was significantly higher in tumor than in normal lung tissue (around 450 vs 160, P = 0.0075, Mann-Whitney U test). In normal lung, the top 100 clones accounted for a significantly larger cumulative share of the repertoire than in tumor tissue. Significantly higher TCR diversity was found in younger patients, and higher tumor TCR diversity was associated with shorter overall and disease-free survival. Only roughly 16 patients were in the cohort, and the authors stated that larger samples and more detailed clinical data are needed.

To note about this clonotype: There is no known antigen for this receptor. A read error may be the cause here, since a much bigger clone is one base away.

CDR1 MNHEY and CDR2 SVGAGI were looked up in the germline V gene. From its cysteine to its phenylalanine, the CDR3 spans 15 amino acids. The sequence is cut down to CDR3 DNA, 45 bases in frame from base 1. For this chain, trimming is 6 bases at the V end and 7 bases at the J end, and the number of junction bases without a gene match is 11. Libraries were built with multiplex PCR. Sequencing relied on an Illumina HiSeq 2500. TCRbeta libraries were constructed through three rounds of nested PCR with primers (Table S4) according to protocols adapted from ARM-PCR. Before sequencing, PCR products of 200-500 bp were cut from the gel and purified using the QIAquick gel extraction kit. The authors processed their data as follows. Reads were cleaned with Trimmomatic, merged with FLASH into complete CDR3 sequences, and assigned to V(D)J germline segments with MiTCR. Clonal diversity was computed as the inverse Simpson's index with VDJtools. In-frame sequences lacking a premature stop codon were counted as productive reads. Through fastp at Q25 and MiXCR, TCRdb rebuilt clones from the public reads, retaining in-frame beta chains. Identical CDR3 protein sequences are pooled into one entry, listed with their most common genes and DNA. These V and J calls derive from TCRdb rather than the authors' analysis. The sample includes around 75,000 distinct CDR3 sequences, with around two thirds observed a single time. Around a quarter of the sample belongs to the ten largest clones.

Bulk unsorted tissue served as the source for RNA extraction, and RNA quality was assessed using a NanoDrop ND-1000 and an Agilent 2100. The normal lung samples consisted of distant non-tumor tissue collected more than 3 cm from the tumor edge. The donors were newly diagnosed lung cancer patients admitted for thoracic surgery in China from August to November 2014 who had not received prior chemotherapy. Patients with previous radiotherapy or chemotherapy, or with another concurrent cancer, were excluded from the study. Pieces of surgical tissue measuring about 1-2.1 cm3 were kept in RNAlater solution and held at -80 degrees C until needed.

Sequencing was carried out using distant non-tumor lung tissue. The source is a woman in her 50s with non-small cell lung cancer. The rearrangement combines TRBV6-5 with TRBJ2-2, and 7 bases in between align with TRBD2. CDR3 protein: CASSRAGRIGGELFF. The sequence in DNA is TGTGCCAGCAGCCGTGCCGGGAGGATTGGCGGGGAGCTGTTTTTT.